This T cell receptor beta chain is from a study of T cell changes during pregnancy in multiple sclerosis. Sequencing used immunoSEQ multiplex PCR; TCRdb keeps in-frame clones, though not all of them. The sample gives more than 90,000 clones, 92% of which show up once; approximately 1.5% is in the top ten. The length of the CDR3 is 15 residues. Germline CDR1 is LNHDA and CDR2 is SQIVND (reference sequence). V dropped 2 bases and J dropped 6; count of bases not matched to a gene: 7. The sample was peripheral blood, taken in the third trimester of pregnancy. This TCR came from a female donor with multiple sclerosis, enrolled in a pregnancy study. The rearrangement joins TRBV19 to TRBJ1-5, with 7 bases aligning to TRBD1. CDR3 sequence reads: CASSIKSPGGQPQHF. The CDR3 DNA is TGTGCCAGTAGTATAAAATCCCCAGGGGGTCAGCCCCAGCATTTT.